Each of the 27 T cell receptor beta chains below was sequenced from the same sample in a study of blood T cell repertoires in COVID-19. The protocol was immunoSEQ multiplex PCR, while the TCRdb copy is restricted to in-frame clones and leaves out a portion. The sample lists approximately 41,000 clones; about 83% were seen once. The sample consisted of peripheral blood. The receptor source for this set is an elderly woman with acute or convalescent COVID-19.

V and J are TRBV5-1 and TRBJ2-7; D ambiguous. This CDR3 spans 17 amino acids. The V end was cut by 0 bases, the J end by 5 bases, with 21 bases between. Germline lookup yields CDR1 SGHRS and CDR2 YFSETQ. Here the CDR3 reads CASSLGYVGRWSDEQYF. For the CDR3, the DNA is TGCGCCAGCAGCTTGGGGTATGTCGGTCGTTGGAGCGACGAGCAGTACTTC.

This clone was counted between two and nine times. CDR3 coding DNA: TGTGCCAGCAGCCCAGCCGGGGATACGCAGTATTTT. Translation: CASSPAGDTQYF. The chain recombines TRBV9 with TRBJ2-3; no reliable D call. This CDR3 comprises 12 residues. Trimming stripped 4 bases from V and 6 bases from J, with 9 bases between. The germline CDR1 and CDR2 sequences are SGDLS and YYNGEE.

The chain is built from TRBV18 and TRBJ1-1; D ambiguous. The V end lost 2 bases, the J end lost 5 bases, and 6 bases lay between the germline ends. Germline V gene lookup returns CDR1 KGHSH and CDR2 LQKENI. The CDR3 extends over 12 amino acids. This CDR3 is CASSPTRTEAFF. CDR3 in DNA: TGTGCCAGCTCACCAACACGTACTGAAGCTTTCTTT.

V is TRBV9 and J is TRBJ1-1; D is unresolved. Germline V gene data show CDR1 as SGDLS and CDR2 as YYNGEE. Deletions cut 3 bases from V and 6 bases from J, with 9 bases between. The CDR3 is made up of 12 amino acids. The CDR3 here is CASSDGRSEAFF. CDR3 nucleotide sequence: TGTGCCAGCAGCGATGGGCGTTCTGAAGCTTTCTTT.

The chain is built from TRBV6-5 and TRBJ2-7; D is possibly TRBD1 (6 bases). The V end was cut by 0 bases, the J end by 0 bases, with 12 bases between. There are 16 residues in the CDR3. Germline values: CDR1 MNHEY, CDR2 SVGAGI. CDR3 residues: CASSYSSLQGSYEQYF. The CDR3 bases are TGTGCCAGCAGTTACTCGTCCCTACAGGGCTCCTACGAGCAGTACTTC.

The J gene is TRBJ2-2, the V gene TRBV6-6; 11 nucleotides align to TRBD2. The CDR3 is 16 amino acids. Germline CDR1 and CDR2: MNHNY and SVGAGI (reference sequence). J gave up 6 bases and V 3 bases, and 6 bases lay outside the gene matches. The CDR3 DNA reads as TGTGCCAGCAGTTATCTCGAACTAGCGGGGGCCGGGGAGCTGTTTTTT. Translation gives CASSYLELAGAGELFF.

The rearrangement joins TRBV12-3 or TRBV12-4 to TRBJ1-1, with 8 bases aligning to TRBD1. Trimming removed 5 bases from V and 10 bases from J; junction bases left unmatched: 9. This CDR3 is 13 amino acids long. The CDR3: CASSPTGARGAFF. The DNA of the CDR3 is TGTGCCAGCAGTCCGACAGGGGCAAGGGGAGCTTTCTTT.

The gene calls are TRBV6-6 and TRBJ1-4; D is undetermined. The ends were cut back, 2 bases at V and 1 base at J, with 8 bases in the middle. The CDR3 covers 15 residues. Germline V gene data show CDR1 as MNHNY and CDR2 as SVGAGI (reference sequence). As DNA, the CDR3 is TGTGCCAGCAGTTACCCTGGGCAAACTAATGAAAAACTGTTTTTT. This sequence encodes CASSYPGQTNEKLFF.

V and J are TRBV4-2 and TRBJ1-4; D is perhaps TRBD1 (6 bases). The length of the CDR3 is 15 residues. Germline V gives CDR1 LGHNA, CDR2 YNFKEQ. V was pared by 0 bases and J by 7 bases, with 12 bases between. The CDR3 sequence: CASSQDGGGREKLFF. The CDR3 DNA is TGTGCCAGCAGCCAAGATGGGGGGGGCCGTGAAAAACTGTTTTTT.

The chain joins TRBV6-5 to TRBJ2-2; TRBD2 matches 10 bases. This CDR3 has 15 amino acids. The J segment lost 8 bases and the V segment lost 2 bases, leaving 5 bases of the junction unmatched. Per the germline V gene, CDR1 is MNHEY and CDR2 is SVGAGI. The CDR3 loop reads CASSYISGGAGELFF. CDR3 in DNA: TGTGCCAGCAGTTACATAAGCGGGGGGGCAGGGGAGCTGTTTTTT.

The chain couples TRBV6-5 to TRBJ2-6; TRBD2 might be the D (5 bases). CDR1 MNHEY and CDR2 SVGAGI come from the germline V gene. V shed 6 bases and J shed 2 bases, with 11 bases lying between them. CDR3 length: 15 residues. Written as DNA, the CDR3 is TGTGCCAGCAGCCTTCCCGGGGCTGGGGCCAACGTCCTGACTTTC. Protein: CASSLPGAGANVLTF.

In DNA form, the CDR3 reads TGTGCCAGCAGCTTGGGGGGGGCGCGGGGTCAGCCCCAGCATTTT. It is translated as CASSLGGARGQPQHF. V is TRBV2 and J is TRBJ1-5, with TRBD1 as a possible D gene (6 bases). Trimming shortened V by 6 bases and J by 6 bases, and 18 bases separated the two germline ends. CDR3 size: 15 residues. Germline-derived CDR1 and CDR2 are SNHLY and FYNNEI.

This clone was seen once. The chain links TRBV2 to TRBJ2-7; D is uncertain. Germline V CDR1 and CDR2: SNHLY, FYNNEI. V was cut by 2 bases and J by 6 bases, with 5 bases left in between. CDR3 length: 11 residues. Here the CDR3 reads CASSETAEQYF. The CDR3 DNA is TGTGCCAGCAGTGAAACTGCCGAGCAGTACTTC.

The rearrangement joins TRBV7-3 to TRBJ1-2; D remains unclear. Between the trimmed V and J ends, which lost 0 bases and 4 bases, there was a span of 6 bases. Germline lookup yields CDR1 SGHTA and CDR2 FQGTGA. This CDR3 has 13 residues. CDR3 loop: CASSLTQSYGYTF. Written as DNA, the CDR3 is TGTGCCAGCAGCTTAACACAGAGCTATGGCTACACCTTC.

CDR3 amino acids: CASSVGGASYEQYF. CDR3 in DNA: TGCGCCAGCAGCGTAGGGGGCGCGTCCTACGAGCAGTACTTC. The rearrangement links TRBV5-1 to TRBJ2-7; TRBD1 aligns across 7 bases. CDR3 length equals 14 residues. After removal of 4 bases from V and 1 base from J, the junction contained 5 bases not matched to a gene. Germline-derived CDR1 and CDR2 are SGHRS and YFSETQ.

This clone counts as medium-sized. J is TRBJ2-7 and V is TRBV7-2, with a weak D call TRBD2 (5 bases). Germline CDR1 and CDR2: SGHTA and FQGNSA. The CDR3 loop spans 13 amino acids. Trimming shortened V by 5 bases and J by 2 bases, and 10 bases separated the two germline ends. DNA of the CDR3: TGTGCCAGCAGCCCTACCGGGGCCTACGAGCAGTACTTC. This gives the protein CASSPTGAYEQYF.

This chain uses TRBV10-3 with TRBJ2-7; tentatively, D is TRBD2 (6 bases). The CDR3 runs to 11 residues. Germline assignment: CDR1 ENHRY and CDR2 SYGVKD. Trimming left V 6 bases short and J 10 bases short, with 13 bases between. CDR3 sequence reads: CAISGGSGQYF. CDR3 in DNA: TGTGCCATCAGCGGGGGATCTGGACAGTACTTC.

The CDR3 DNA sequence: TGTGCCAGCAGCCAACCTGGAGGCAGAAGCTCTGGAAACACCATATATTTT. It yields the protein CASSQPGGRSSGNTIYF. The chain links TRBV3-1 (or the pseudogene TRBV3-2) to TRBJ1-3; the D is unclear. The germline V and J ends were trimmed by 2 bases and 0 bases, with 14 bases remaining between them. In germline, CDR1 is LGHDT, CDR2 YNNKEL (reference sequence). The CDR3 runs to 17 residues.

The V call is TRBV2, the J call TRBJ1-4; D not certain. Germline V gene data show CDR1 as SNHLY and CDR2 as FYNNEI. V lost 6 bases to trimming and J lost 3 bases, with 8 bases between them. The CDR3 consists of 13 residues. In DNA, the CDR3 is TGTGCCAGCAGCCGAGGCGCTAATGAAAAACTGTTTTTT. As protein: CASSRGANEKLFF.

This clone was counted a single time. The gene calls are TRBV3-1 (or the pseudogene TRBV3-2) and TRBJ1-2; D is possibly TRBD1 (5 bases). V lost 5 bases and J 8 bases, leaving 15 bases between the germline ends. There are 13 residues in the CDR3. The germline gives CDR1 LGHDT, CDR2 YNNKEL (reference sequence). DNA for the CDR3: TGTGCCAGCAGCTCCTATGGGGCGGTCGGCTACACCTTC. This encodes CASSSYGAVGYTF.

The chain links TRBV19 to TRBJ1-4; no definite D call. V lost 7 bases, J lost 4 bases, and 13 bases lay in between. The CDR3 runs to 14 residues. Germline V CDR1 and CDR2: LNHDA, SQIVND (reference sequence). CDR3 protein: CASTLRGINEKLFF. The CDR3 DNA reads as TGTGCCAGTACCTTGCGGGGTATTAATGAAAAACTGTTTTTT.

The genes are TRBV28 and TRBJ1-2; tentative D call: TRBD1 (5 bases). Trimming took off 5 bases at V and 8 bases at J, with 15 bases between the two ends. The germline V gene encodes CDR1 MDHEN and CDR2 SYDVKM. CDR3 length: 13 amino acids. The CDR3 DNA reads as TGTGCCAGCAGTCCCGGGACTTGGGGAGGCTACACCTTC. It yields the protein CASSPGTWGGYTF.

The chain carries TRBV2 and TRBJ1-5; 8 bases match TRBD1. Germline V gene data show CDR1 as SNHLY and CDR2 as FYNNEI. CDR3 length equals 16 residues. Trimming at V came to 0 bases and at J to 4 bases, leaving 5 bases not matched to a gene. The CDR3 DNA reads TGTGCCAGCAGTGAAGCGACAGGGGTAGGGAATCAGCCCCAGCATTTT. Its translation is CASSEATGVGNQPQHF.

CDR3 DNA: TGTGCCAGCAGTTTGGGGGGGGCCACTGAAGCTTTCTTT. Translated, it gives CASSLGGATEAFF. This chain joins TRBV12-3 or TRBV12-4 and TRBJ1-1, with D possibly TRBD1 on 6 matching bases. This CDR3 is 13 amino acids long. The V end lost 3 bases, the J end lost 4 bases, and 9 bases lay between the germline ends.

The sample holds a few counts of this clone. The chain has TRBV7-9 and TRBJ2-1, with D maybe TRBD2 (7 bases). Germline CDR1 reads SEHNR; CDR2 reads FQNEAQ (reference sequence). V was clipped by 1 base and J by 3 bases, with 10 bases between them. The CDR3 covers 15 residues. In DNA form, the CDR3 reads TGTGCCAGCAGCTTAGGCGGGGGCGGCTACAATGAGCAGTTCTTC. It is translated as CASSLGGGGYNEQFF.

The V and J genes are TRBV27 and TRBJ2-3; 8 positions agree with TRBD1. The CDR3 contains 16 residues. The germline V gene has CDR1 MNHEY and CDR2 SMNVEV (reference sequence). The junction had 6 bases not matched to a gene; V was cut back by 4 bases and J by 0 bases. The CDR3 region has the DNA TGTGCCAGCAGTTCCGGACAGGGACATAGCACAGATACGCAGTATTTT. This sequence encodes CASSSGQGHSTDTQYF.

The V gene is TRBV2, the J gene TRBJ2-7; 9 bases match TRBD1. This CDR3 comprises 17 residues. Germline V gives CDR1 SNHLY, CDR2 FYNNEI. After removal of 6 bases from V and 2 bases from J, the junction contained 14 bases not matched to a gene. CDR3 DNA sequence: TGTGCCAGCAGGGAAAGATCCGGGACAGGGCCCGCCTACGAGCAGTACTTC. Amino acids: CASRERSGTGPAYEQYF.